The 30 T cell receptor beta chains reported below all come from one sample, sequenced in a study of blood T cell repertoires in COVID-19. Clones were read by immunoSEQ multiplex PCR, and TCRdb kept only the in-frame ones, dropping some. The top ten clones hold around 2.9% of a sample with some 290,000 clones, 81% of them seen once. Sequenced sample: peripheral blood. The receptors were sampled from a woman aged 60 to 75 with active or convalescent COVID-19.

V gene TRBV7-8 combines with J gene TRBJ2-5, with 8 nucleotides matching TRBD2. CDR1 and CDR2 from the germline V gene are SGHVS and FQNEAQ. V gave up 1 base and J gave up 5 bases; unmatched junction bases: 6. The CDR3 sequence is 15 residues long. This CDR3 reads CASSLVTGGPETQYF. The CDR3 bases are TGTGCCAGCAGCTTAGTTACGGGGGGGCCCGAGACCCAGTACTTC.

This rearrangement joins TRBV12-3 or TRBV12-4 to TRBJ1-2; D is ambiguous. V was cut by 3 bases and J by 5 bases, with 10 bases left in between. The CDR3 consists of 13 residues. CDR3 DNA: TGTGCCAGCAGTTTTCGACGGACTTATGGCTACACCTTC. Protein: CASSFRRTYGYTF.

The rearrangement links TRBV5-6 to TRBJ1-1; D not certain. Per the germline V gene, CDR1 is SGHDT and CDR2 is YYEEEE. The CDR3 is 15 residues long. V dropped 2 bases and J dropped 4 bases, with 15 bases sitting between them. Here the CDR3 reads CASSFVLWQATEAFF. In DNA form, the CDR3 reads TGTGCCAGCAGCTTTGTTCTCTGGCAGGCCACTGAAGCTTTCTTT. The full variable domain, with the rest looked up from reference TRBV5-6 and TRBJ1-1, is DAGVTQSPTHLIKTRGQQVTLRCSPKSGHDTVSWYQQALGQGPQFIFQYYEEEERQRGNFPDRFSGHQFPNYSSELNVNALLLGDSALYLCASSFVLWQATEAFFGQGTRLTVV.

The chain joins TRBV7-9 to TRBJ1-2; D perhaps matches TRBD1 (6 bases). Germline CDR1 is SEHNR and CDR2 is FQNEAQ (reference sequence). The CDR3 totals 13 residues. Deletions cut 3 bases from V and 8 bases from J, with 13 bases between. The DNA for the CDR3 is TGTGCCAGCAGCTTTCCCAACAGGGAGGGCTACACCTTC. This gives the protein CASSFPNREGYTF. Drawing the rest from reference TRBV7-9 and TRBJ1-2, the complete variable domain is DTGVSQNPRHKITKRGQNVTFRCDPISEHNRLYWYRQTLGQGPEFLTYFQNEAQLEKSRLLSDRFSAERPKGSFSTLEIQRTEQGDSAMYLCASSFPNREGYTFGSGTRLTVV.

In this sample, this clone turned up once. This chain links TRBV28 with TRBJ2-7, with a possible D match to TRBD2 (7 bases). Germline CDR1 and CDR2: MDHEN and SYDVKM. Deletions cut 9 bases from V and 1 base from J, with 16 bases between. CDR3 length: 14 amino acids. This chain's CDR3 is CASIKGGPSYEQYF. The CDR3 DNA sequence: TGTGCCAGTATCAAGGGGGGGCCGTCCTACGAGCAGTACTTC.

The chain is built from TRBV10-1 and TRBJ1-1; D is undetermined. Trimming removed 2 bases at V and 0 bases at J, with 4 bases between. CDR1 is WNHNN, CDR2 SYGVQD, per germline (reference sequence). The CDR3 totals 13 residues. Here the CDR3 reads CASSERVNTEAFF. In nucleotides, the CDR3 is TGCGCCAGCAGTGAGAGAGTGAACACTGAAGCTTTCTTT.

Only one count was recorded for this clone. This rearrangement joins TRBV11-2 to TRBJ2-2; 7 bases match TRBD1. Germline V gene sequence: CDR1 SGHAT, CDR2 FQNNGV. This CDR3 is 16 amino acids long. The trim removed 6 bases at V and 5 bases at J, leaving 12 bases unmatched. Here the CDR3 DNA reads TGTGCCAGCAGGACCACAATAGGGGGCTTGACCGGGGAGCTGTTTTTT. This encodes CASRTTIGGLTGELFF.

V gene TRBV21-1 combines with J gene TRBJ1-3. TRBV21-1 is designated a pseudogene. The CDR3 is made up of 14 amino acids. The CDR3, as DNA: TGTGCCAGCAGCAAAGTGAGCTCTGGAAACACCATATATTTT. Its protein is CASSKVSSGNTIYF.

This clone was seen a few times. Germline is not matched at one junction end, which may reflect a read error. The chain combines TRBV7-7 with TRBJ2-2; 7 bases align to TRBD1. This CDR3 comprises 16 residues. The germline V gene encodes CDR1 SSHAT and CDR2 FNYEAQ (reference sequence). The CDR3 loop is CASSLGQARNTGELFF. CDR3 nucleotides: TGTGCTAGCAGCCTAGGACAGGCGCGGAACACCGGGGAGCTGTTTTTT.

Many counts were recorded for this clone. The gene calls are TRBV10-2 and TRBJ1-1; 7 bases align to TRBD1. The CDR3 is made up of 13 amino acids. V was pared by 3 bases and J by 4 bases, with 2 bases of the junction left unmatched. Looked up from germline, CDR1 is WSHSY and CDR2 is SAAADI. The CDR3 nucleotides read TGCGCCAGCAGTGAATACAGGGGCACTGAAGCTTTCTTT. It yields the protein CASSEYRGTEAFF.

The gene calls are TRBV11-1 and TRBJ2-7, with TRBD1 as a possible D gene (6 bases). This CDR3 region has 12 residues. With 5 bases removed from V and 5 bases from J, the gap between germline ends came to 10 bases. CDR1 and CDR2 (germline): SGHAT, FQDESV (reference sequence). The CDR3 loop reads CASSPQGDEQYF. CDR3 coding DNA: TGTGCCAGCAGCCCACAGGGAGACGAGCAGTACTTC.

V is TRBV9 and J is TRBJ2-6; TRBD2 matches at 11 bases. This CDR3 has 16 amino acids. The V gene's germline CDR1 is SGDLS and CDR2 YYNGEE. V shed 5 bases, J shed 5 bases, and the junction held 6 bases outside the gene matches. The CDR3 spells CASSSGGAGRANVLTF. Here the CDR3 DNA reads TGTGCCAGCAGTAGCGGGGGGGCCGGAAGGGCCAACGTCCTGACTTTC.

The V and J genes are TRBV21-1 and TRBJ2-1; the table calls TRBD1, which could not be checked here. TRBV21-1 is reported as a pseudogene. The CDR3 is 17 residues long. In DNA form, the CDR3 reads TGTGCCAGCAGCACGCTAAGACAGGGATTGCGGAACAATGAGCAGTTCTTC. This translates into CASSTLRQGLRNNEQFF.

This chain links TRBV2 with TRBJ1-6; D gene uncertain. This CDR3 contains 14 residues. CDR1 SNHLY and CDR2 FYNNEI come from the germline V gene. The V and J ends lost 4 bases and 7 bases respectively, with 11 bases between them. CDR3: CASSGNSINSPLHF. CDR3 DNA: TGTGCCAGCAGTGGGAACAGCATAAATTCACCCCTCCACTTT.

This clone was observed a few times. The CDR3 nucleotides are TGTGCCAGCAGCAAAGACGGCGCCAGGGAAGCCTACGAGCAGTACTTC. Encoded protein: CASSKDGAREAYEQYF. The chain carries TRBV21-1 and TRBJ2-7; no DNA check was done on the table's D call, TRBD1. TRBV21-1 is deemed a pseudogene. The CDR3 contains 16 residues.

J is TRBJ1-2 and V is TRBV15; 9 bases match TRBD1. The CDR3 spans 17 residues. V lost 5 bases and J lost 2; bases outside the gene matches: 12. Per germline, CDR1 LNHNV and CDR2 YYDKDF (reference sequence). The CDR3 DNA is TGTGCCACCAGCCCGGTAGGACAGGGGAGGAGGAACTATGGCTACACCTTC. Translated, it gives CATSPVGQGRRNYGYTF.

The genes are TRBV11-2 and TRBJ2-7; perhaps TRBD2 as D (5 bases). Germline V gene lookup returns CDR1 SGHAT and CDR2 FQNNGV. V lost 5 bases to trimming and J lost 0 bases, with 11 bases between them. The CDR3 has 14 amino acids. CDR3 nucleotides: TGTGCCAGCAGCCCGGACGGGGTCTCCTACGAGCAGTACTTC. As protein: CASSPDGVSYEQYF.

The sample holds a few counts of this clone. V usage is TRBV19 and J usage is TRBJ1-6; 8 bases match TRBD1. In germline, CDR1 is LNHDA, CDR2 SQIVND (reference sequence). CDR3 length equals 15 residues. V was clipped by 2 bases and J by 5 bases; unmatched bases: 2. The CDR3: CASSILGQDNSPLHF. The DNA for the CDR3 is TGTGCCAGTAGTATACTGGGACAGGATAATTCACCCCTCCACTTT.

V usage is TRBV19 and J usage is TRBJ2-3; 9 bases line up with TRBD1. CDR1 and CDR2 from the germline V gene are LNHDA and SQIVND (reference sequence). The length of the CDR3 is 16 residues. V lost 6 bases to trimming and J lost 0 bases; unmatched junction nucleotides: 7. CDR3 sequence: CASRDRGSVSTDTQYF. The CDR3 DNA follows: TGTGCCAGTAGGGACAGGGGATCGGTCAGCACAGATACGCAGTATTTT.

The chain has TRBV29-1 and TRBJ1-2, with D unresolved. Trimming removed 4 bases at V and 4 bases at J, with 16 bases between. CDR3 length: 14 residues. Germline CDR1 and CDR2: SQVTM and ANQGSEA. CDR3 nucleotides: TGCAGCGTTGTTCCCGGACTGGAGAGCTATGGCTACACCTTC. Protein: CSVVPGLESYGYTF.

The rearrangement uses TRBV2 and TRBJ1-1, with D tentatively TRBD1 (5 bases). V was cut by 7 bases and J by 1 base, with 10 bases left in between. This CDR3 has 13 amino acids. CDR1 is SNHLY and CDR2 is FYNNEI in the germline V gene. The CDR3 DNA follows: TGTGCCAGCATGGAAGGGGAGAACACTGAAGCTTTCTTT. This sequence encodes CASMEGENTEAFF.

The chain combines TRBV5-1 with TRBJ1-4, with 8 nucleotides matching TRBD1. CDR1 SGHRS and CDR2 YFSETQ come from the germline V gene. This CDR3 region has 13 residues. J lost 8 bases, V lost 7 bases, and 7 bases had no gene match. CDR3 bases: TGCGCCAGCGGACAGGGATTTGGAGAAAAACTGTTTTTT. It specifies CASGQGFGEKLFF.

The chain couples TRBV5-5 to TRBJ2-7, with TRBD1 matching over 7 bases. CDR3 length: 14 amino acids. V was pared by 4 bases and J by 1 base, with 5 bases of the junction left unmatched. The germline V gene encodes CDR1 SGHKS and CDR2 YYEKEE (reference sequence). The CDR3 DNA follows: TGTGCCAGCAGCCAGGGACAGTTATCCTACGAGCAGTACTTC. Translated: CASSQGQLSYEQYF.

The chain combines TRBV15 with TRBJ2-1; TRBD2 matches 7 bases. In germline, CDR1 is LNHNV, CDR2 YYDKDF (reference sequence). With V trimmed by 1 base and J by 5 bases, 14 bases remained unmatched. This CDR3 has 18 residues. Here the CDR3 DNA reads TGTGCCACCAGCAGAGGACTCCGTTCGGCGGGGGTCGACAATGAGCAGTTCTTC. Its translation is CATSRGLRSAGVDNEQFF.

The chain couples TRBV5-1 to TRBJ2-7, with a weak D call TRBD1 (6 bases). The CDR3 is 15 amino acids. Trimming took off 4 bases at V and 7 bases at J, with 21 bases between the two ends. Germline V gene sequence: CDR1 SGHRS, CDR2 YFSETQ. Here the CDR3 DNA reads TGCGCCAGCAGCGGCCCCAGGGGTGCGACGGGTGAGCAGTACTTC. It specifies CASSGPRGATGEQYF.

The chain is built from TRBV27 and TRBJ1-2, with 8 bases that match TRBD1. CDR1 and CDR2 from the germline V gene are MNHEY and SMNVEV (reference sequence). The trim removed 5 bases at V and 2 bases at J, leaving 10 bases unmatched. The length of the CDR3 is 16 residues. CDR3 in amino acids: CASSPQTGALNYGYTF. CDR3 DNA: TGTGCCAGCAGTCCTCAGACAGGGGCCCTGAACTATGGCTACACCTTC.

The J gene is TRBJ2-1, the V gene TRBV7-3, with 7 bases matching TRBD2. This CDR3 is built from 19 residues. V lost 3 bases and J lost 0; bases outside the gene matches: 14. Germline assignment: CDR1 SGHTA and CDR2 FQGTGA. CDR3 sequence reads: CASSFHPSTWGGSYNEQFF. The CDR3, as DNA: TGTGCCAGCAGCTTCCACCCCTCGACCTGGGGGGGCTCCTACAATGAGCAGTTCTTC.

The chain carries TRBV9 and TRBJ2-3; 12 positions match TRBD2. The CDR3 consists of 17 residues. The germline gives CDR1 SGDLS, CDR2 YYNGEE. V lost 0 bases and J lost 2; bases outside the gene matches: 4. CDR3: CASSVAASGGATDTQYF. CDR3 nucleotides: TGTGCCAGCAGCGTAGCTGCTAGCGGGGGGGCCACAGATACGCAGTATTTT.

This clone was recorded a few times. V is TRBV28 and J is TRBJ1-1; unclear D gene. Germline CDR1 MDHEN, CDR2 SYDVKM. This CDR3 spans 16 amino acids. V was trimmed by 6 bases and J by 3 bases, leaving 20 bases between them. The CDR3 DNA reads TGTGCCAGCAGCTCTATGGTAGGTGGGCGGGACACTGAAGCTTTCTTT. Its protein product is CASSSMVGGRDTEAFF.

This chain connects TRBV4-1 to TRBJ1-1; D is possibly TRBD1 (6 bases). Germline V CDR1 and CDR2: MGHRA, YSYEKL. The CDR3 extends over 15 amino acids. V lost 4 bases to trimming and J lost 0 bases, with 12 bases between them. This CDR3 is CASSPGRGMNTEAFF. The CDR3 DNA is TGCGCCAGCAGCCCAGGAAGGGGGATGAACACTGAAGCTTTCTTT.